This is a list of T cell receptor beta chains from one sample in a study of beta chain features in type 1 diabetes. Clones were read by immunoSEQ multiplex PCR, and TCRdb kept only the in-frame ones, dropping some. Counted here are about 370,000 clones, around 15% occurring once; the ten biggest clones make up roughly 0.019%. Sequencing was performed on naive CD4+ T cells from blood. The receptors shown here come from a woman aged 18-29 years in good health. CDR3s include the opening cysteine and the closing phenylalanine or tryptophan. D genes are given only for firm matches. Some rows mark clone size as missing; the rest say once, few, many or name a class of expanded clone.

D: NA
V: TRBV9
size: few
J: TRBJ1-2
DNA: TGTGCCAGCAGCGGGTCACTGAACTATGGCTACACCTTC
CDR3: CASSGSLNYGYTF

D: TRBD1
V: TRBV18
size: NA
J: TRBJ1-5
DNA: TGTGCCAGCTCACTCGACAGGGTAAACAATCAGCCCCAGCATTTT
CDR3: CASSLDRVNNQPQHF

D: NA
V: TRBV7-9
size: NA
J: TRBJ2-3
DNA: TGTGCCAGCAGCTTAATCGACGGGAGTCGGGGTGATACGCAGTATTTT
CDR3: CASSLIDGSRGDTQYF

D: TRBD2
V: TRBV12-5
size: NA
J: TRBJ2-3
DNA: TGTGCTAGTGCCCCGGTTAGGAGCGGGAGCCTAGATACGCAGTATTTT
CDR3: CASAPVRSGSLDTQYF

D: NA
V: TRBV5-1
size: NA
J: TRBJ2-6
DNA: TGCGCCAGCAGCTCAGGGGCCTCTGGGGCCAACGTCCTGACTTTC
CDR3: CASSSGASGANVLTF

D: NA
V: TRBV28
size: few
J: TRBJ2-5
DNA: TGTGCCAGCAGTGGGGGCGAGCGCCTTGCCCAAGAGACCCAGTACTTC
CDR3: CASSGGERLAQETQYF

D: NA
V: TRBV30
size: NA
J: TRBJ1-2
DNA: TGTGCCTGGAGTGTGTCCGGGGTTGGCTACACCTTC
CDR3: CAWSVSGVGYTF

D: NA
V: TRBV19
size: few
J: TRBJ2-1
DNA: TGTGCCAGTAGTATACAGACAAATGAGCAGTTCTTC
CDR3: CASSIQTNEQFF

D: NA
V: TRBV4-3
size: NA
J: TRBJ1-2
DNA: TGCGCCAGCAGCCAAGTGCGGGGGCGCGATGGCTACACCTTC
CDR3: CASSQVRGRDGYTF

D: TRBD1
V: TRBV19
size: NA
J: TRBJ2-7
DNA: TGTGCGTCGACAGGGCTCGGCTACGAGCAGTACTTC
CDR3: CASTGLGYEQYF

D: NA
V: TRBV6-5
size: NA
J: TRBJ2-4
DNA: TGTGCCAGCAGTTACTCGACACAGGGCGCCAAAAACATTCAGTACTTC
CDR3: CASSYSTQGAKNIQYF

D: NA
V: TRBV5-1
size: few
J: TRBJ2-1
DNA: TGCGCCAGCAGCTTGTCAGGGAATGAGCAGTTCTTC
CDR3: CASSLSGNEQFF

D: NA
V: TRBV13
size: few
J: TRBJ1-4
DNA: TGTGCCAGCAGCTACGGGACAAATGTTGAAAAACTGTTTTTT
CDR3: CASSYGTNVEKLFF

D: NA
V: TRBV28
size: NA
J: TRBJ2-7
DNA: TGTGCCAGCAGCGAAGGGGGGCAGGGGGACTACGAGCAGTACTTC
CDR3: CASSEGGQGDYEQYF

D: TRBD1
V: TRBV2
size: few
J: TRBJ2-7
DNA: TGTGCCAGCAGCGCCGGGACAGCCTCCTACGAGCAGTACTTC
CDR3: CASSAGTASYEQYF

D: TRBD2
V: TRBV28
size: few
J: TRBJ2-7
DNA: TGTGCCAGCATTAGCGGGAGCTCCTACGAGCAGTACTTC
CDR3: CASISGSSYEQYF

D: TRBD2
V: TRBV19
size: NA
J: TRBJ2-5
DNA: TGTGCCAGTAGTCCTATACTAGCGGGAGCACAAGAGACCCAGTACTTC
CDR3: CASSPILAGAQETQYF

D: NA
V: TRBV6-5
size: NA
J: TRBJ2-1
DNA: TGTGCCAGCAGTTACTCGAGGTCAGGGTCATACAATGAGCAGTTCTTC
CDR3: CASSYSRSGSYNEQFF

D: TRBD2
V: TRBV29-1
size: NA
J: TRBJ2-7
DNA: TGCAGCGTTGAAGATACAATCGGACTAGCGGGAGGACTTCGCTACGAGCAGTACTTC
CDR3: CSVEDTIGLAGGLRYEQYF

D: NA
V: TRBV28
size: NA
J: TRBJ2-7
DNA: TGTGCCAGCAGTGACAAGAACGAGCAGTACTTC
CDR3: CASSDKNEQYF

D: TRBD2
V: TRBV5-6
size: NA
J: TRBJ2-1
DNA: TGTGCCAGCAGCTATACTAGCGGGAGCTACAATGAGCAGTTCTTC
CDR3: CASSYTSGSYNEQFF

D: NA
V: TRBV4-3
size: once
J: TRBJ2-1
DNA: TGCGCCAGCAGCCAAGATTTTGACACAACCTACAATGAGCAGTTCTTC
CDR3: CASSQDFDTTYNEQFF

D: TRBD1
V: TRBV5-4
size: few
J: TRBJ2-2
DNA: TGTGCCAGTAGGCGGGACAGGGGAACCGGGGAGCTGTTTTTT
CDR3: CASRRDRGTGELFF

D: TRBD2
V: TRBV7-9
size: few
J: TRBJ2-4
DNA: TGTGCCAGCAGCTCCGGGGGGTATGCCAAAAACATTCAGTACTTC
CDR3: CASSSGGYAKNIQYF

D: TRBD1
V: TRBV29-1
size: NA
J: TRBJ1-5
DNA: TGCAGCGTAGTAGCCCAGGGGGATCAGCCCCAGCATTTT
CDR3: CSVVAQGDQPQHF

D: NA
V: TRBV25-1
size: NA
J: TRBJ2-7
DNA: TGTGCCAGCAGTGACAACTATAACGAGCAGTACTTC
CDR3: CASSDNYNEQYF

D: NA
V: TRBV5-6
size: NA
J: TRBJ1-2
DNA: TGTGCCAGCAGCTCCTACTATGGCTACACCTTC
CDR3: CASSSYYGYTF

D: TRBD2
V: TRBV5-1
size: NA
J: TRBJ2-1
DNA: TGCGCCAGCAGCCTGGGACTAGCGGGCAACTACAATGAGCAGTTCTTC
CDR3: CASSLGLAGNYNEQFF

D: TRBD1
V: TRBV30
size: few
J: TRBJ2-1
DNA: TGTGCCTGGAGATACCGGGACAGAGATTACAATGAGCAGTTCTTC
CDR3: CAWRYRDRDYNEQFF

D: TRBD1
V: TRBV4-1
size: NA
J: TRBJ1-5
DNA: TGCGCCAGCAGCCACAGGGGGTTAGAACAGCCCCAGCATTTT
CDR3: CASSHRGLEQPQHF

D: NA
V: TRBV6-1
size: few
J: TRBJ1-1
DNA: TGTGCCAGCAAGTTGGGGGCAGACACTGAAGCTTTCTTT
CDR3: CASKLGADTEAFF

D: NA
V: TRBV15
size: few
J: TRBJ1-2
DNA: TGTGCCACCAGCAGGAGCCCACAGGGACCCTATGGCTACACCTTC
CDR3: CATSRSPQGPYGYTF

D: NA
V: TRBV29-1
size: NA
J: TRBJ2-7
DNA: TGCAGCGTTGGGGCAGGGCGTAGTTCCTACGAGCAGTACTTC
CDR3: CSVGAGRSSYEQYF

D: NA
V: TRBV4-2
size: few
J: TRBJ2-1
DNA: TGTGCCAGCAGCCAAGAGGGTCCAGGAGGTAATGAGCAGTTCTTC
CDR3: CASSQEGPGGNEQFF

D: TRBD2
V: TRBV7-3
size: NA
J: TRBJ2-7
DNA: TGTGCCAGCAGCTCTCGGACTAGCGGGAGCCACGAGCAGTACTTC
CDR3: CASSSRTSGSHEQYF

D: TRBD1
V: TRBV5-1
size: few
J: TRBJ1-1
DNA: TGCGCCAGCAGCACCAGGGGGCGGGGGACTGAAGCTTTCTTT
CDR3: CASSTRGRGTEAFF

D: TRBD1
V: TRBV4-1
size: once
J: TRBJ2-4
DNA: TGCGCCAGCAGCCAAGCGGACAGGGGGCCGGGGGTAACCAAAAACATTCAGTACTTC
CDR3: CASSQADRGPGVTKNIQYF

D: TRBD2
V: TRBV30
size: NA
J: TRBJ2-3
DNA: TGTGCCTCCGTGACTAGCGGGGGCACAGATACGCAGTATTTT
CDR3: CASVTSGGTDTQYF

D: NA
V: TRBV18
size: NA
J: TRBJ2-7
DNA: TGTGCCAGCTCACCAAGAGGACAGTGGCAGTACTTC
CDR3: CASSPRGQWQYF

D: NA
V: TRBV6-6
size: NA
J: TRBJ2-4
DNA: TGCGCCGCCGGGGGTTCTGGCCAACAAAACATTCAGTACTTC
CDR3: CAAGGSGQQNIQYF

D: NA
V: TRBV5-1
size: NA
J: TRBJ2-3
DNA: TGCGCCAGCAGCTTGGTCGTAACGGGTTTGAAGAATACGCAGTATTTT
CDR3: CASSLVVTGLKNTQYF

D: TRBD1
V: TRBV5-1
size: NA
J: TRBJ2-7
DNA: TGCGCCAGCAGCTTGGGGGACAGGGTCGGCGAGCAGTACTTC
CDR3: CASSLGDRVGEQYF